The 9 T cell receptor beta chains in this list originate from one sample, sequenced in a study of low-dose radiotherapy and immunotherapy resistance in tumors. As to time point: after trial treatment. The treatment denotes: LDRT plus nivolumab, ipilimumab, low-dose cyclophosphamide and aspirin (RACIN trial). TRAV- and TRBV-specific primers primed first-strand cDNA, covering alpha and beta chains. The PCR that amplified TCRs ran for 20 to 25 cycles, relying on a constant-region primer and a V-primer adapter. TCRdb re-called the reads through MiXCR, storing one row per CDR3 protein. This repertoire shows nearly 60,000 distinct CDR3 sequences, about a quarter found once; its top ten account for approximately 6.7%. Sequencing used PBMCs, obtained after low-dose radiotherapy plus immunotherapy. The receptors here all came from a male donor with prostate cancer.

This clonotype was detected ten times or more. The chain employs TRBV5-4 and TRBJ1-1, with 7 bases aligning to TRBD1. The junction had 7 bases not matched to a gene; V was cut back by 4 bases and J by 4 bases. This CDR3 spans 14 amino acids. Germline V gene lookup returns CDR1 SGHNT and CDR2 YYREEE (reference sequence). CDR3 nucleotides: TGTGCCAGCAGCCCCCTACAGGGGATCACTGAAGCTTTCTTT. Its protein is CASSPLQGITEAFF.

This clonotype was observed at least ten times. The chain combines TRBV28 with TRBJ1-5; D is ambiguous. The CDR3 totals 15 residues. Per the germline V gene, CDR1 is MDHEN and CDR2 is SYDVKM. Trimming left V 2 bases short and J 2 bases short, with 10 bases between. DNA for the CDR3: TGTGCCAGCAGTTTAAAATGGACGGGCAATCAGCCCCAGCATTTT. Residues: CASSLKWTGNQPQHF.

The chain combines TRBV19 with TRBJ2-7; 14 positions match TRBD2. The V segment lost 3 bases and the J segment 8 bases; nucleotides outside the gene matches: 9. Looked up from germline, CDR1 is LNHDA and CDR2 is SQIVND (reference sequence). This CDR3 region has 16 residues. The CDR3 coding sequence is TGTGCCAGTAGTATCCCCGGGACTAGCGGGAGCAAGAAGCAGTACTTC. This translates into CASSIPGTSGSKKQYF.

This chain links TRBV24-1 with TRBJ2-1; 9 nucleotides align to TRBD2. The CDR3 extends over 13 amino acids. The V and J ends lost 4 bases and 12 bases, in that order; junction bases with no gene match: 6. CDR1 is KGHDR, CDR2 SFDVKD, per germline. This CDR3 reads CATSDRLAERQFF. In DNA, the CDR3 is TGTGCCACCAGTGACCGACTAGCGGAGCGGCAGTTCTTC.

In its sample, this clonotype was seen many times. This chain links TRBV7-9 with TRBJ2-1; TRBD2 aligns across 7 bases. The CDR3 runs to 15 residues. Germline lookup yields CDR1 SEHNR and CDR2 FQNEAQ (reference sequence). The V and J ends lost 1 base and 3 bases, in that order; junction bases with no gene match: 3. The CDR3 bases are TGTGCCAGCAGCTTAGGCGGGGGTATCTACAATGAGCAGTTCTTC. Protein sequence: CASSLGGGIYNEQFF.

This clonotype was observed many times. J is TRBJ2-1 and V is TRBV18; D gene ambiguous. Between the trimmed V and J ends, which lost 6 bases and 3 bases, there was a span of 6 bases. This CDR3 has 12 residues. Germline CDR1 is KGHSH and CDR2 is LQKENI. The CDR3 bases are TGTGCCAGCTCCCCAATCTACAATGAGCAGTTCTTC. Encoded protein: CASSPIYNEQFF.

This clonotype came up once. The V gene is TRBV6-2 or TRBV6-3, the J gene TRBJ2-1; a weak D match, TRBD2 (5 bases). V was cut by 7 bases and J by 0 bases, with 13 bases left in between. The CDR3 is made up of 15 amino acids. Germline lookup yields CDR1 MNHEY and CDR2 SVGEGT. CDR3 nucleotides: TGTGCCAGCACCGAAGACGGGAACTCCTACAATGAGCAGTTCTTC. This sequence encodes CASTEDGNSYNEQFF.

This clonotype was seen many times. The rearrangement links TRBV20-1 to TRBJ2-1; D perhaps matches TRBD2 (5 bases). Germline V gene lookup returns CDR1 DFQATT and CDR2 SNEGSKA (reference sequence). The CDR3 has 14 amino acids. Trimming cost V 3 bases and J 3 bases, with 12 bases left between them. The CDR3 DNA reads TGCAGTGCTAGTAGGCGGGTAGTCTACAATGAGCAGTTCTTC. It translates to CSASRRVVYNEQFF.

The chain uses TRBV7-3 and TRBJ1-1; TRBD1 might be the D (5 bases). The V and J ends lost 2 bases and 4 bases respectively, with 23 bases between them. Germline loops: CDR1 SGHTA, CDR2 FQGTGA. This CDR3 spans 18 amino acids. CDR3 sequence reads: CASSLWGTARGGSTEAFF. DNA for the CDR3: TGTGCCAGCAGCTTATGGGGGACGGCCCGGGGGGGGTCCACTGAAGCTTTCTTT.